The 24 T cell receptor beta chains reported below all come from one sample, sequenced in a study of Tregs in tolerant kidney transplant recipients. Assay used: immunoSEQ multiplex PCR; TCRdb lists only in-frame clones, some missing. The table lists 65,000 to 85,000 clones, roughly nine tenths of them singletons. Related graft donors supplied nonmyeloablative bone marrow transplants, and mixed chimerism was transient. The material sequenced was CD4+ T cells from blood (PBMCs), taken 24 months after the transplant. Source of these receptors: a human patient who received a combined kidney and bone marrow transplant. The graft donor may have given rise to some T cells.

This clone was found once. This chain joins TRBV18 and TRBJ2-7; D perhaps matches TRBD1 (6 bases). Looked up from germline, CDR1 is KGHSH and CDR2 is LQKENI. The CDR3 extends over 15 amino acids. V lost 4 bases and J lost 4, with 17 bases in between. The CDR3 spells CASSRQDSLSYEQYF. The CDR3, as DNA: TGTGCCAGCTCACGCCAGGACAGCTTATCATACGAGCAGTACTTC.

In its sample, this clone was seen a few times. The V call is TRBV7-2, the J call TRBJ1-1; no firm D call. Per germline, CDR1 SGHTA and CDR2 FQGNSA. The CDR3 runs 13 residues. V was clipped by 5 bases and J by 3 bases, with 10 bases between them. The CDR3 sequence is CASSPGPYTEAFF. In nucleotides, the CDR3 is TGTGCCAGCAGCCCTGGGCCATACACTGAAGCTTTCTTT.

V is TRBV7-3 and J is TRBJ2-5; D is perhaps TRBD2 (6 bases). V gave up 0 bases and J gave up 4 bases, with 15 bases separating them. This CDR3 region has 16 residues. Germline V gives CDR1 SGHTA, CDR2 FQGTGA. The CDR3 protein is CASSLTGGGVGETQYF. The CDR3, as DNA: TGTGCCAGCAGCTTAACCGGCGGAGGGGTTGGAGAGACCCAGTACTTC.

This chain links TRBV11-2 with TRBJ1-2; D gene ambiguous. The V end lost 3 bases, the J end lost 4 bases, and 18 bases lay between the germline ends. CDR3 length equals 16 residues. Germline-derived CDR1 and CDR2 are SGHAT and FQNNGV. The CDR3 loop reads CASSLGGRILSYGYTF. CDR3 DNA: TGTGCCAGCAGCTTGGGAGGGCGGATCCTCTCCTATGGCTACACCTTC.

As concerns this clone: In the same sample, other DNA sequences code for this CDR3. CDR3 nucleotides: TGTGCCAGCAGTAGGGGACAGGGTAGGGTCCCCTATAATTCACCCCTCCACTTT. This encodes CASSRGQGRVPYNSPLHF. The chain recombines TRBV6-9 with TRBJ1-6, with 9 bases matching TRBD1. The V gene's germline CDR1 is MNHGY and CDR2 SVAAGI. CDR3 length: 18 amino acids. V lost 5 bases and J lost 2; bases outside the gene matches: 10.

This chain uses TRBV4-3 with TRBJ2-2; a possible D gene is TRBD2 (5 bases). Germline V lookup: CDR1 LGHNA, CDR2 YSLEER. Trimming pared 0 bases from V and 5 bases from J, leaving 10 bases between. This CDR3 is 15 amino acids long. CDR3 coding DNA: TGCGCCAGCAGCCAAGATCGAGGGTGGACCGGGGAGCTGTTTTTT. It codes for CASSQDRGWTGELFF.

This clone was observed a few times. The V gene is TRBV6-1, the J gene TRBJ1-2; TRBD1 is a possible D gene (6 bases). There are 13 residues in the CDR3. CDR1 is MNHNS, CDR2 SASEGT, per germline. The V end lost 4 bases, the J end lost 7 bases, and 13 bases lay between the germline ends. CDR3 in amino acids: CASSVGQWVGYTF. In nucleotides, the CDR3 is TGTGCCAGCAGTGTCGGACAGTGGGTTGGCTACACCTTC.

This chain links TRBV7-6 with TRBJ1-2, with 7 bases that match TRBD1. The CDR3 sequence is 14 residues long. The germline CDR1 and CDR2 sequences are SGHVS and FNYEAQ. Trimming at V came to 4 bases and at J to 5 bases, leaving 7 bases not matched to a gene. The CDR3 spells CASSYTGTAYGYTF. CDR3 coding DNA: TGTGCCAGCAGCTACACCGGGACAGCTTATGGCTACACCTTC.

CDR3 sequence (DNA): TGTGCTAGTGGTACCACAGGGGGATACGAGCAGTACTTC. Protein product: CASGTTGGYEQYF. The chain recombines TRBV12-5 with TRBJ2-7, with TRBD1 identical over 8 bases. Trimming at V came to 5 bases and at J to 4 bases, leaving 4 bases not matched to a gene. The germline CDR1 and CDR2 sequences are LGHNT and FRNRAP. CDR3 length: 13 residues.

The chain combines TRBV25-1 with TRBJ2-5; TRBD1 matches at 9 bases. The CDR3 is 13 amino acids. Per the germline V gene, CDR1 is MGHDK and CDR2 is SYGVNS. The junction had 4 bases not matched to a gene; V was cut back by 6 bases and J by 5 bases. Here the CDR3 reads CASRRTGEETQYF. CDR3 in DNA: TGTGCCAGCAGGAGGACAGGGGAGGAGACCCAGTACTTC.

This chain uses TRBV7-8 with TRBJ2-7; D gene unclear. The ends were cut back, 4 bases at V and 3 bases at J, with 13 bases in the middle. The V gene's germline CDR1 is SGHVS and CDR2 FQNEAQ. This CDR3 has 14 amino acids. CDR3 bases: TGTGCCAGCAGCTCGCAACCTTACAGCTACGAGCAGTACTTC. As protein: CASSSQPYSYEQYF.

The CDR3 DNA reads as TGTGCCAGCTCACCCCGACTAGCGGGAGGTGCAGATACGCAGTATTTT. Translated, it gives CASSPRLAGGADTQYF. The chain is built from TRBV18 and TRBJ2-3; 13 positions match TRBD2. CDR3 length: 16 amino acids. The J segment lost 4 bases and the V segment lost 3 bases, leaving 4 bases of the junction unmatched. Germline values: CDR1 KGHSH, CDR2 LQKENI.

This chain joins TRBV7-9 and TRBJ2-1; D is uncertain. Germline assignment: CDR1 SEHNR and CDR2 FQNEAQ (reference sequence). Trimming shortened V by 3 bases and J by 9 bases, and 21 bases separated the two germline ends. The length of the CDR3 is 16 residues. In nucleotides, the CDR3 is TGTGCCAGCAGCTTCCCATCCCAACCAGTGCGGAGTGAGCAGTTCTTC. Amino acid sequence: CASSFPSQPVRSEQFF.

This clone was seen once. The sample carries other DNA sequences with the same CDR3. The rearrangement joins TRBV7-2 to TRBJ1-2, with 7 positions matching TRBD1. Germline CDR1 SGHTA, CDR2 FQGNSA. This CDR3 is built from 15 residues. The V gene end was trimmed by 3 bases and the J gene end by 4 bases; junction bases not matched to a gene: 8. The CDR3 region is CASSFGTAKTYGYTF. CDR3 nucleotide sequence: TGTGCCAGCAGCTTTGGGACAGCAAAAACCTATGGCTACACCTTC.

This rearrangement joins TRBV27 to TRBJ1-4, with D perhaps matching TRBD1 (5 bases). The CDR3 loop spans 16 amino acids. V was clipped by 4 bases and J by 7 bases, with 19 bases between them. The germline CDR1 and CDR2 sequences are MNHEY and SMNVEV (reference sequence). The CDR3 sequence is CASSSPPGDSSEKLFF. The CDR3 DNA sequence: TGTGCCAGCAGTTCCCCTCCGGGGGATTCATCTGAAAAACTGTTTTTT.

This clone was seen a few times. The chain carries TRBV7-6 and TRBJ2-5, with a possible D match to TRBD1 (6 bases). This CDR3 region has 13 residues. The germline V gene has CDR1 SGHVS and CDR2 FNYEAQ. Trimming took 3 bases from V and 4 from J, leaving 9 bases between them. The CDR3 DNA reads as TGTGCCAGCAGCTTTGGGGGCAGAGAGACCCAGTACTTC. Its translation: CASSFGGRETQYF.

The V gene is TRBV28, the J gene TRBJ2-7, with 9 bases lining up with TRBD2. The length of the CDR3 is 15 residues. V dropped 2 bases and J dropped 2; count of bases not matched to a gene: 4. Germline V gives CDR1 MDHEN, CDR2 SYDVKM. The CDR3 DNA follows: TGTGCCAGCAGTTTAACGGCTAGCGGGGCCTACGAGCAGTACTTC. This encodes CASSLTASGAYEQYF.

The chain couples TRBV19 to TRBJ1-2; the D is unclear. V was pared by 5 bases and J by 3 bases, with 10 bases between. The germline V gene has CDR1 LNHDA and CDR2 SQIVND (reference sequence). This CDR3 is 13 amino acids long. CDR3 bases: TGTGCCAGTAGTCTATTCCAGGACTATGGCTACACCTTC. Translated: CASSLFQDYGYTF.

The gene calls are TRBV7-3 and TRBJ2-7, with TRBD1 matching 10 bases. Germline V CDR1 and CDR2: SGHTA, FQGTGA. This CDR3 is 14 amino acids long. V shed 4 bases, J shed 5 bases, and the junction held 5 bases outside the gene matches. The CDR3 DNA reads TGTGCCAGCAGCTCGGGGACAGGGGACCACGAGCAGTACTTC. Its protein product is CASSSGTGDHEQYF.

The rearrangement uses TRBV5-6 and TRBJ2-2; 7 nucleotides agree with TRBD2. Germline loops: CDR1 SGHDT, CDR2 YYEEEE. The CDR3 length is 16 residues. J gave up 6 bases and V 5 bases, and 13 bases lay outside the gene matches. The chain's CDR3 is CASSTYRTSRAGELFF. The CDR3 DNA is TGTGCCAGCAGTACTTACAGGACTAGTCGAGCCGGGGAGCTGTTTTTT.

CDR3 loop: CAISEGTGGRQPQHF. The DNA of the CDR3 is TGTGCCATCAGTGAGGGGACAGGGGGCAGGCAGCCCCAGCATTTT. The genes are TRBV10-3 and TRBJ1-5; TRBD1 matches at 12 bases. Germline CDR1 is ENHRY and CDR2 is SYGVKD. CDR3 length equals 15 residues. V was clipped by 2 bases and J by 7 bases; unmatched bases: 3.

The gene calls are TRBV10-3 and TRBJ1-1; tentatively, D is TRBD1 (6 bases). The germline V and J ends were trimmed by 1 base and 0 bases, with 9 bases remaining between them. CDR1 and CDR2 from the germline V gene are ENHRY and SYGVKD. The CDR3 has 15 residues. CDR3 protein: CAISELGHLNTEAFF. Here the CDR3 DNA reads TGTGCCATCAGTGAGTTGGGACACCTGAACACTGAAGCTTTCTTT.

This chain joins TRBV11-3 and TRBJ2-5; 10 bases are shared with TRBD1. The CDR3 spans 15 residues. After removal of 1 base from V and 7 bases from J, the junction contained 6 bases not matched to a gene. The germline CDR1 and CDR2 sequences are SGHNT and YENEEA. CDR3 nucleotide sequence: TGTGCCAGCAGCTTAGGACAGGGGGCTTTTGGGACCCAGTACTTC. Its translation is CASSLGQGAFGTQYF.

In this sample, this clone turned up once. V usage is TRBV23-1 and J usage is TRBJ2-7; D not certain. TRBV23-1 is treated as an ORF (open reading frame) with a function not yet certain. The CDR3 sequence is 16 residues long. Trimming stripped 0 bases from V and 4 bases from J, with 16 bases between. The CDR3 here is CASSQSFEEKTYEQYF. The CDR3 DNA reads TGCGCCAGCAGTCAATCTTTTGAGGAGAAGACTTACGAGCAGTACTTC.